This T cell receptor (beta chain) was found in a study of blood T cell repertoires in COVID-19 (TCRdb year 2020). Regarding the research as a whole: The collaborator samples originated in the United States, Italy and Spain and spanned the acute and convalescent phases of COVID-19. The material from the prospective study consisted of cDNA or gDNA derived from T cells, B-cell-depleted T cells, or PBMCs. Subjects who had been exposed to COVID-19, were actively infected with it, or had recovered from it provided the deeply sampled blood TCRbeta repertoires that made up the dataset. The repertoires were released in a freely available public database meant as a resource for research on the immune response to SARS-CoV-2. Samples came from the ongoing ImmuneRACE study (first 160 participants) plus 1,254 subjects from 6 global collaborators. A de-identified subject ID, COVID-19 status, age in years and sex were almost always included in the sample metadata. Where HLA class I and class II types were available, the types were taken from metadata supplied by the sample provider, not from assay-based typing.

General conclusions and limits of the study: How much clinical and demographic metadata was included differed by source and by participant, and the metadata was provided uncurated.

TCRbeta CDR3 regions were amplified from genomic DNA by means of the immunoSEQ Assay, a bias-controlled multiplex PCR. Concerning the study's data processing: Within the assay, amplification of reference gene primers was used to estimate how many nucleated cells each sample contained. Sequence reads were collapsed and filtered to measure the absolute abundance of every unique TCRbeta CDR3 rearrangement. For each sample, productive Simpson clonality was calculated as the square root of Simpson's diversity index across productive rearrangements. TCRdb limited this immuneACCESS table to in-frame rearrangements with V and J called. A share of clones is missing; checked studies link under half to unresolved V genes, and the rest is unexplained. V and J calls and clone size are those listed in that table; D and trimming were worked out from the DNA. Recorded for this sample are 200,000 to 300,000 clones; just under 85% of them occurred a single time. The leading ten clones occupy more than 4% of the sample.

Collaborating institutions collected whole blood in K2EDTA tubes following their own protocols. For TCRbeta analysis, collaborators shipped samples in one of three forms: frozen whole blood, isolated PBMCs, or DNA extracted from either of those sample types. For this clone: What this receptor recognizes is not known. No base qualities exist here, and no much larger clone lies one base off it.

Including cysteine and phenylalanine, the CDR3 has 15 amino acids. Just the 45-base CDR3 DNA is kept, in frame starting at base 1. According to the germline V gene, CDR1 reads SGHTA and CDR2 reads FQGNSA. Trimming accounts for 5 bases at V and 4 bases at J, while the number of junction bases matched to no gene is 11. The receptor chain draws on TRBV7-2 and TRBJ2-7; TRBD2 lines up with 7 middle nucleotides. This clonotype originated in a middle-aged man with acute or convalescent COVID-19. The specimen sequenced was peripheral blood. CDR3 sequence: CASSTGGGSWYEQYF. The DNA is as follows: TGTGCCAGCAGCACGGGAGGCGGGAGCTGGTACGAGCAGTACTTC.